This is a list of T cell receptor beta chains from one sample in a study of blood T cell repertoires in COVID-19. Clones were read by immunoSEQ multiplex PCR, and TCRdb kept only the in-frame ones, dropping some. The table has 300,000 to 400,000 clones, more than 75% seen once. The sequenced sample was peripheral blood. The receptors were sampled from a woman aged 18 to 35 who had recovered from COVID-19. Each CDR3 is given with its conserved first and last residue. Fields, in order: clone size, CDR3 length, J gene, D gene, V gene, CDR3 protein, CDR3 DNA. D genes are given only for firm matches. Where a row states a size, it is once, few, many or the class of an expanded clone; other rows omit it.

clone_size: NA; cdr3_length: 14; j_call: TRBJ2-3; d_call: TRBD2; v_call: TRBV29-1; cdr3_aa: CSVRTSGATDTQYF; cdr3_nt: TGCAGCGTAAGGACTAGCGGGGCCACAGATACGCAGTATTTT
clone_size: NA; cdr3_length: 14; j_call: TRBJ2-2; d_call: NA; v_call: TRBV4-3; cdr3_aa: CATSPAIAPGELFF; cdr3_nt: TGCGCCACCTCCCCGGCGATAGCGCCCGGGGAGCTGTTTTTT
clone_size: NA; cdr3_length: 15; j_call: TRBJ2-5; d_call: NA; v_call: TRBV5-1; cdr3_aa: CASSQQGQYRETQYF; cdr3_nt: TGCGCCAGCTCCCAACAAGGACAGTATCGAGAGACCCAGTACTTC
clone_size: NA; cdr3_length: 16; j_call: TRBJ1-1; d_call: NA; v_call: TRBV7-2; cdr3_aa: CASSLAGGHMNTEAFF; cdr3_nt: TGTGCCAGCAGCTTAGCGGGAGGGCACATGAACACTGAAGCTTTCTTT
clone_size: NA; cdr3_length: 13; j_call: TRBJ1-2; d_call: NA; v_call: TRBV10-1; cdr3_aa: CASSEQANYGYTF; cdr3_nt: TGCGCCAGCAGTGAGCAGGCTAACTATGGCTACACCTTC
clone_size: NA; cdr3_length: 14; j_call: TRBJ1-5; d_call: NA; v_call: TRBV27; cdr3_aa: CASSRSVRNQPQHF; cdr3_nt: TGTGCCAGCAGCCGTTCGGTCCGCAATCAGCCCCAGCATTTT
clone_size: NA; cdr3_length: 16; j_call: TRBJ2-3; d_call: TRBD2; v_call: TRBV28; cdr3_aa: CASSPSHSGSPDTQYF; cdr3_nt: TGTGCCAGCAGCCCCTCCCATAGCGGGTCCCCAGATACGCAGTATTTT
clone_size: NA; cdr3_length: 14; j_call: TRBJ2-5; d_call: NA; v_call: TRBV10-2; cdr3_aa: CASNLDRYQETQYF; cdr3_nt: TGCGCCAGCAACCTCGACAGGTACCAAGAGACCCAGTACTTC
clone_size: once; cdr3_length: 17; j_call: TRBJ2-1; d_call: TRBD1; v_call: TRBV10-3; cdr3_aa: CAISEGPGQVLYNEQFF; cdr3_nt: TGTGCCATCAGTGAGGGACCGGGACAGGTGCTTTACAATGAGCAGTTCTTC
clone_size: NA; cdr3_length: 18; j_call: TRBJ2-1; d_call: TRBD2; v_call: TRBV7-8; cdr3_aa: CASLVFGTSGNSYNEQFF; cdr3_nt: TGTGCCAGCCTTGTTTTCGGGACTAGCGGTAACTCCTACAATGAGCAGTTCTTC
clone_size: NA; cdr3_length: 10; j_call: TRBJ1-2; d_call: NA; v_call: TRBV20-1; cdr3_aa: CSAYNYGYTF; cdr3_nt: TGCAGTGCCTATAACTATGGCTACACCTTC
clone_size: NA; cdr3_length: 16; j_call: TRBJ2-1; d_call: NA; v_call: TRBV2; cdr3_aa: CASSETRLPSYNEQFF; cdr3_nt: TGTGCCAGCAGTGAAACCCGACTTCCATCCTACAATGAGCAGTTCTTC
clone_size: NA; cdr3_length: 15; j_call: TRBJ1-2; d_call: NA; v_call: TRBV5-1; cdr3_aa: CASSFTGMRAYGYTF; cdr3_nt: TGCGCCAGCAGCTTTACAGGGATGCGGGCCTATGGCTACACCTTC
clone_size: NA; cdr3_length: 17; j_call: TRBJ2-1; d_call: NA; v_call: TRBV12-2; cdr3_aa: CASRLPGAGGPDDEQFF; cdr3_nt: TGTGCAAGTCGCTTACCCGGGGCGGGAGGGCCTGACGATGAGCAGTTCTTC
clone_size: NA; cdr3_length: 15; j_call: TRBJ2-5; d_call: NA; v_call: TRBV6-1; cdr3_aa: CASSEAGGVQETQYF; cdr3_nt: TGTGCCAGCAGTGAAGCTGGCGGAGTTCAAGAGACCCAGTACTTC
clone_size: NA; cdr3_length: 14; j_call: TRBJ2-3; d_call: NA; v_call: TRBV10-2; cdr3_aa: CASSELSNTDTQYF; cdr3_nt: TGCGCCAGCAGTGAGTTGTCTAACACAGATACGCAGTATTTT
clone_size: NA; cdr3_length: 15; j_call: TRBJ1-2; d_call: NA; v_call: TRBV2; cdr3_aa: CASSRTPQGAYGYTF; cdr3_nt: TGTGCCAGCAGTAGGACACCTCAAGGGGCCTATGGCTACACCTTC
clone_size: NA; cdr3_length: 16; j_call: TRBJ1-4; d_call: TRBD1; v_call: TRBV24-1; cdr3_aa: CATRPGLTGTNEKLFF; cdr3_nt: TGTGCCACCAGGCCGGGTTTGACAGGGACTAATGAAAAACTGTTTTTT
clone_size: NA; cdr3_length: 13; j_call: TRBJ2-2; d_call: NA; v_call: TRBV5-1; cdr3_aa: CASSTGTTGELFF; cdr3_nt: TGCGCCAGCTCGACAGGGACTACCGGGGAGCTGTTTTTT
clone_size: NA; cdr3_length: 15; j_call: TRBJ2-2; d_call: TRBD1; v_call: TRBV11-2; cdr3_aa: CASSPTGVSHGELFF; cdr3_nt: TGTGCCAGCAGTCCGACAGGGGTATCGCACGGGGAGCTGTTTTTT
clone_size: NA; cdr3_length: 12; j_call: TRBJ1-2; d_call: TRBD1; v_call: TRBV2; cdr3_aa: CASEGQGDGYTF; cdr3_nt: TGTGCCAGCGAGGGACAGGGGGACGGCTACACCTTC
clone_size: NA; cdr3_length: 15; j_call: TRBJ1-2; d_call: NA; v_call: TRBV5-6; cdr3_aa: CASSGDRPIYYGYTF; cdr3_nt: TGTGCCAGCAGCGGAGACCGACCGATCTACTATGGCTACACCTTC
clone_size: once; cdr3_length: 14; j_call: TRBJ1-1; d_call: TRBD1; v_call: TRBV6-5; cdr3_aa: CASRGQVMNTEAFF; cdr3_nt: TGTGCCAGCAGGGGACAGGTGATGAACACTGAAGCTTTCTTT
clone_size: NA; cdr3_length: 13; j_call: TRBJ1-2; d_call: TRBD1; v_call: TRBV6-5; cdr3_aa: CASVQGANYGYTF; cdr3_nt: TGTGCCAGCGTACAGGGGGCCAACTATGGCTACACCTTC
clone_size: NA; cdr3_length: 14; j_call: TRBJ2-1; d_call: NA; v_call: TRBV6-2/TRBV6-3; cdr3_aa: CASSRGPSGNEQFF; cdr3_nt: TGTGCCAGCAGCCGCGGCCCGTCAGGGAATGAGCAGTTCTTC
clone_size: NA; cdr3_length: 14; j_call: TRBJ2-5; d_call: TRBD2; v_call: TRBV5-6; cdr3_aa: CASSFSGLQETQYF; cdr3_nt: TGTGCCAGCAGCTTCTCGGGACTACAAGAGACCCAGTACTTC
clone_size: once; cdr3_length: 14; j_call: TRBJ2-2; d_call: NA; v_call: TRBV9; cdr3_aa: CASSWARNTGELFF; cdr3_nt: TGTGCCAGCAGCTGGGCAAGGAACACCGGGGAGCTGTTTTTT
clone_size: NA; cdr3_length: 16; j_call: TRBJ2-1; d_call: TRBD2; v_call: TRBV10-1; cdr3_aa: CASGLAGGSSYNEQFF; cdr3_nt: TGCGCCAGTGGACTAGCGGGAGGGAGCTCCTACAATGAGCAGTTCTTC
clone_size: NA; cdr3_length: 15; j_call: TRBJ1-5; d_call: NA; v_call: TRBV7-2; cdr3_aa: CASSLVGGLDQPQHF; cdr3_nt: TGTGCCAGCAGCTTAGTTGGAGGGTTGGATCAGCCCCAGCATTTT
clone_size: NA; cdr3_length: 11; j_call: TRBJ1-2; d_call: NA; v_call: TRBV7-8; cdr3_aa: CASSWGDGYTF; cdr3_nt: TGTGCCAGCAGCTGGGGCGATGGCTACACCTTC
clone_size: NA; cdr3_length: 13; j_call: TRBJ1-6; d_call: NA; v_call: TRBV30; cdr3_aa: CAWSPGSNSPLHF; cdr3_nt: TGTGCCTGGAGCCCAGGCTCTAATTCACCCCTCCACTTT
clone_size: NA; cdr3_length: 20; j_call: TRBJ1-5; d_call: TRBD1; v_call: TRBV10-1; cdr3_aa: CASSESPRGQGALNNQPQHF; cdr3_nt: TGCGCCAGCAGTGAGTCCCCCAGAGGACAGGGGGCGTTGAACAATCAGCCCCAGCATTTT
clone_size: NA; cdr3_length: 16; j_call: TRBJ2-2; d_call: TRBD2; v_call: TRBV10-2; cdr3_aa: CASRDWTSVNTGELFF; cdr3_nt: TGCGCCAGCAGGGACTGGACTAGCGTTAACACCGGGGAGCTGTTTTTT
clone_size: NA; cdr3_length: 14; j_call: TRBJ2-1; d_call: NA; v_call: TRBV18; cdr3_aa: CASSGGLPDNEQFF; cdr3_nt: TGTGCCAGCTCAGGAGGACTACCCGACAATGAGCAGTTCTTC
clone_size: once; cdr3_length: 14; j_call: TRBJ2-3; d_call: NA; v_call: TRBV5-1; cdr3_aa: CASSLAGSTDTQYF; cdr3_nt: TGCGCCAGCAGCTTGGCGGGAAGCACAGATACGCAGTATTTT
clone_size: NA; cdr3_length: 17; j_call: TRBJ2-2; d_call: TRBD2; v_call: TRBV6-6; cdr3_aa: CASSRGLAGGFTGELFF; cdr3_nt: TGTGCCAGCAGCCGAGGACTAGCGGGAGGTTTTACCGGGGAGCTGTTTTTT
clone_size: NA; cdr3_length: 13; j_call: TRBJ2-5; d_call: NA; v_call: TRBV14; cdr3_aa: CASSQQGGETQYF; cdr3_nt: TGTGCCAGCAGCCAACAGGGTGGGGAGACCCAGTACTTC
clone_size: NA; cdr3_length: 15; j_call: TRBJ1-2; d_call: NA; v_call: TRBV19; cdr3_aa: CASSIGLLADYGYTF; cdr3_nt: TGTGCCAGTAGTATAGGACTCCTGGCGGACTATGGCTACACCTTC
clone_size: NA; cdr3_length: 15; j_call: TRBJ1-3; d_call: NA; v_call: TRBV19; cdr3_aa: CASSIVAETGNTIYF; cdr3_nt: TGTGCCAGTAGTATAGTAGCGGAAACTGGAAACACCATATATTTT
clone_size: NA; cdr3_length: 14; j_call: TRBJ1-5; d_call: NA; v_call: TRBV2; cdr3_aa: CASSDSPSYQPQHF; cdr3_nt: TGTGCCAGCAGTGATAGCCCTAGCTATCAGCCCCAGCATTTT
clone_size: once; cdr3_length: 16; j_call: TRBJ2-1; d_call: TRBD1; v_call: TRBV5-1; cdr3_aa: CASSWDQGAPYNEQFF; cdr3_nt: TGCGCCAGCAGCTGGGATCAGGGGGCCCCCTACAATGAGCAGTTCTTC
clone_size: NA; cdr3_length: 15; j_call: TRBJ2-1; d_call: NA; v_call: TRBV27; cdr3_aa: CASSLRQGLYNEQFF; cdr3_nt: TGTGCCAGCAGTTTAAGGCAGGGATTATACAATGAGCAGTTCTTC
clone_size: NA; cdr3_length: 16; j_call: TRBJ2-3; d_call: TRBD2; v_call: TRBV24-1; cdr3_aa: CATSDPLAGATDTQYF; cdr3_nt: TGTGCCACCAGTGATCCTCTAGCGGGAGCCACAGATACGCAGTATTTT
clone_size: once; cdr3_length: 14; j_call: TRBJ1-1; d_call: NA; v_call: TRBV30; cdr3_aa: CAWSASTGNTEAFF; cdr3_nt: TGTGCCTGGAGTGCCTCGACTGGGAACACTGAAGCTTTCTTT
clone_size: NA; cdr3_length: 14; j_call: TRBJ1-1; d_call: TRBD1; v_call: TRBV2; cdr3_aa: CASRLRDRNTEAFF; cdr3_nt: TGTGCCAGCAGGCTCCGGGACAGGAACACTGAAGCTTTCTTT
clone_size: once; cdr3_length: 13; j_call: TRBJ1-5; d_call: NA; v_call: TRBV29-1; cdr3_aa: CSAVGQPNQPQHF; cdr3_nt: TGCAGCGCTGTAGGACAGCCAAATCAGCCCCAGCATTTT
clone_size: NA; cdr3_length: 15; j_call: TRBJ1-2; d_call: NA; v_call: TRBV6-4; cdr3_aa: CASSERAGANYGYTF; cdr3_nt: TGTGCCAGCAGTGAGAGGGCAGGGGCAAACTATGGCTACACCTTC
clone_size: NA; cdr3_length: 15; j_call: TRBJ2-2; d_call: NA; v_call: TRBV3-1/TRBV3-2; cdr3_aa: CASRLRGAGTGELFF; cdr3_nt: TGTGCCAGCAGATTGAGGGGAGCGGGCACCGGGGAGCTGTTTTTT
clone_size: once; cdr3_length: 17; j_call: TRBJ1-3; d_call: NA; v_call: TRBV30; cdr3_aa: CAWSYKGRSGAGNTIYF; cdr3_nt: TGTGCCTGGAGTTACAAGGGCCGCTCAGGGGCTGGAAACACCATATATTTT
clone_size: NA; cdr3_length: 14; j_call: TRBJ1-1; d_call: TRBD1; v_call: TRBV10-3; cdr3_aa: CAVKGTAENTEAFF; cdr3_nt: TGTGCCGTCAAGGGGACAGCCGAGAACACTGAAGCTTTCTTT
clone_size: NA; cdr3_length: 13; j_call: TRBJ2-1; d_call: NA; v_call: TRBV14; cdr3_aa: CASSQGPFTEQFF; cdr3_nt: TGTGCCAGCAGCCAAGGGCCATTCACGGAGCAGTTCTTC
clone_size: NA; cdr3_length: 17; j_call: TRBJ1-2; d_call: NA; v_call: TRBV21-1; cdr3_aa: CASSTYPDRGQPGGYTF; cdr3_nt: TGTGCCAGCAGCACGTACCCTGACAGGGGGCAGCCGGGTGGCTACACCTTC
clone_size: NA; cdr3_length: 17; j_call: TRBJ1-5; d_call: TRBD1; v_call: TRBV23-1; cdr3_aa: CASSQDRVQLTCQPQHF; cdr3_nt: TGCGCCAGCAGTCAGGACAGGGTTCAGCTTACGTGTCAGCCCCAGCATTTT
clone_size: NA; cdr3_length: 12; j_call: TRBJ2-2; d_call: NA; v_call: TRBV12-3/TRBV12-4; cdr3_aa: CASGRGTGELFF; cdr3_nt: TGTGCCAGCGGGAGGGGGACCGGGGAGCTGTTTTTT
clone_size: NA; cdr3_length: 16; j_call: TRBJ2-4; d_call: NA; v_call: TRBV4-1; cdr3_aa: CASSLRGTLGKNIQYF; cdr3_nt: TGCGCCAGCAGCCTACGGGGTACTCTTGGCAAAAACATTCAGTACTTC